The T cell receptor (beta chain) described here comes from a study of T cells in Graves' hyperthyroidism and ophthalmopathy. RNA transcripts were the template for amplifying TCR beta CDR3 regions. The TCR CDR3 first-round RT-PCR relied on the HTBI primer set. TCRdb itself ran the multiplex PCR reads through MiXCR, one entry per CDR3 protein. The sample has under 350,000 distinct CDR3 sequences, roughly 18% seen once. This CDR3 is built from 15 residues. Germline V gene data show CDR1 as GTSNPN and CDR2 as SVGIG (reference sequence). The V and J ends lost 8 bases and 10 bases respectively, with 24 bases between them. A roughly 9.1 ml volume of fresh peripheral blood provided the PBMCs.

Sequences were obtained from blood. The TCR was taken from a woman between 50 and 59 years old with Graves' hyperthyroidism. This sequence joins TRBV30 and TRBJ1-6, with D perhaps matching TRBD1 (6 bases). As DNA, the CDR3 is TGTGCCGGGAACTCCAAACAGGGTCTGTGGTCACCCCTCCACTTT. Its protein is CAGNSKQGLWSPLHF.